The present entry profiles one T cell receptor beta chain with its context. This clone was seen only a few times. This receptor's antigen is unknown. Per-nucleotide qualities are absent, and no much larger clonotype sits a single base away. V is clipped by 8 bases and J by 8 bases, and the sequence between their germline boundaries is 9 bases long. CDR1 is given as LNHDA and CDR2 as SQIVND, both from the germline V gene (reference sequence). Its CDR3 holds 10 amino acids, cysteine through phenylalanine. Solely the CDR3 DNA is kept, with 30 bases framed from the first base. The method behind the library was the immunoSEQ multiplex PCR assay. For the multiplex PCR, a mixture combining 60 forward primers for TCR Vbeta segments and 13 reverse primers for TCR Jbeta segments was used. The CDR3 region of rearranged TCR beta genes was amplified from genomic DNA with a multiplex PCR assay. On the Illumina HiSeq System, the amplified TCR beta libraries were sequenced as 87-base-pair reads. As for how the authors treated the data: In a later analysis, roughly 80 million unique TCR beta chains were counted across the approximately 620 repertoires, and roughly 10 million of these chains were shared by at least two donors. Raw reads were error-corrected and collapsed into unique sequences by a nearest-neighbor algorithm in which closely related sequences were merged to remove PCR and sequencing errors. Alignment of CDR3 sequences to IMGT reference sequences was used to assign V, D and J gene segments. For a sequence to be retained, a match of at least six nucleotides to both a V gene segment and a J gene segment was required. Rearrangements were called productive when the CDR3 lacked stop codons and stayed in frame with V and J; all others were non-productive. Following IMGT convention, CDR3 was defined as the stretch from the second conserved V-encoded cysteine to the conserved J-encoded phenylalanine. Sequences without an unambiguous match to a single V gene segment were excluded from the earlier analysis of approximately 560 of the donors. An earlier analysis of about 600 of the donors called V segments functional above 56.7% productive rearrangements and segregating when the between-donor standard deviation exceeded 5%. A statistical classification framework was developed to diagnose cytomegalovirus status using the catalog of TCR beta chain sequences. In a later analysis, TCR nucleotide sequences were compared against IMGT/GENE-DB human TR gene sequences so that V and J genes could be assigned. Using the TCRdist pipeline, a later analysis assigned CDR3 sequences along with most-parsimonious VDJ recombination scenarios. A later analysis defined each TCR beta chain by its CDR3 amino acid sequence plus V-gene family, and excluded reads lacking a unique V-gene family. In a later analysis, several hundred highly shared, low-generation-probability nucleotide sequences were removed to address suspected cross-contamination and a sequencing artifact. For each public chain, a later analysis derived a clonal expansion index from normalized ranks of inferred template counts within each repertoire. In a later analysis, generation probabilities were computed using a VDJ recombination model fitted to out-of-frame rearrangements, and the results were checked against IGoR. In a later analysis, hypergeometric tests were used to score TCR-TCR, TCR-HLA and TCR-CMV co-occurrence, with a repertoire-size bias correction applied to TCR pairs. A later analysis estimated false discovery rates by permuting HLA or CMV assignments 20 times. In a later analysis, co-occurring TCRs were grouped using DBSCAN, with TCRdist sequence similarity added in when clustering inside HLA-allele-positive subsets. Repertoires with fewer than 30,000 or more than 120,000 public chains were left out of co-occurrence clustering, as were four to six repertoires with anomalous nucleotide sharing. In TCRdb, the immuneACCESS table is reduced to in-frame sequences with V and J assigned. These tables do not hold every clone; where another copy was compared, an unresolved V gene accounts for under half, and the others remain unexplained. V, J and clone size are those of that table, while D and trimming were read from the DNA. The sample table lists 180,000 or so clones, roughly 9.5% of them with a count of one. The top ten clones comprise approximately 1.5% of the sample.

The source of the sample is a study of cytomegalovirus exposure and HLA in healthy donors (dated by TCRdb to 2016 to 2017). Study-wide context: According to an earlier analysis of a few hundred of the donors, 200 million or so T cells yielded 90 million to 130 million unique TCR beta sequences and around 280 Gb of sequence data. The T cell repertoires of some 670 subjects were profiled by immunosequencing and related to cytomegalovirus serostatus. An early release that covered about 600 HLA-typed donors contained approximately 300 gigabases of sequencing data and 80 million or so unique TCR sequences. The study aimed to test whether signatures of past pathogen exposure could be identified by cataloging public T cell receptors. Typing coverage differed by locus: A, B, C, DRB1 and DQB1 were typed in about 629-640 donors, DQA1 in 500 to 550, DPA1 in over 600, and DPB1 in 472. Genome-wide SNP genotypes for about 65% of the 666 donors were used in a later genetic analysis, which treated that subset as a discovery cohort. Among around 400 genotyped donors of the cohort, an average of about 240,000 unique TCR beta nucleotide sequences were sequenced per donor, roughly a sixth of them non-productive. Besides the first cohort of roughly 660 subjects, a separate validation cohort made up of 120 or so different subjects was used. Every discovery cohort repertoire had been produced on one sequencing platform. Class I and class II HLA loci were covered by the typing at four-digit resolution. Of the 300 to 450 genotyped donors, 75% to 85% were placed in the genetic ancestry cluster associated with self-reported Caucasian donors. Several DR-DQ haplotypes were treated as single units for association and clustering because of strong linkage in the cohort. An earlier analysis of around 540 of the donors applied high-throughput TCR beta sequencing to assess whether each TCR beta V gene segment acted as functional or pseudogenic. Alongside the repertoire data, information on donor age, sex, ethnicity and CMV serostatus was compiled. In the later analysis, no new phenotypic data were used to find candidate immune exposures; instead, reliance was placed on TCR beta sequences and their occurrence across donors. To predict cytomegalovirus infection status, the study combined high-throughput TCR immunosequencing, statistical association of individual TCRs with disease status, and machine learning. A later analysis re-examined previously published TCR beta repertoires from roughly 650 donors and added high-resolution HLA genotyping to investigate patterns of TCR occurrence. Here is what the overall study found, with its caveats: According to a later genetic analysis, donors in an Asian-associated ancestry cluster had fewer N-insertions in productive TCRs than the approximately 700-donor mean. In vitro tests confirmed that a few of the cytomegalovirus-associated TCR beta chains recognize cytomegalovirus antigens. A further reported finding was that TCR beta sequences accurately predicted the HLA-A and HLA-B alleles for most subjects in the first cohort. Linkage disequilibrium might explain the correlated functional status among segregating V segments, but an unknown experimental factor could not be ruled out. CMV serostatus was the only immune exposure information available for the cohort. While some public TCRs were present in many individuals, most TCR sequences turned up only very rarely across donors. A later analysis found that HLA-associated TCR beta chains were more clonally expanded and had lower generation probabilities than equally common non-associated chains. A group of highly shared sequence variants was considered likely to be a technical artifact of the sequencing pipeline. Because some donors lacked HLA typing at each locus, the association tests relied only on the typed subset. The earlier analysis of approximately 560 of the donors excluded 15 to 20 rarely observed V segments, including chromosome 9 orphons, because counts were too low. In a later analysis, most CMV-associated TCR beta chains were found to appear HLA-restricted, with HLA associations seemingly driven largely by CMV exposure. According to the authors, the approach could potentially be generalized to other disease states and immunological phenotypes. The presence/absence analyses assumed that sequencing depth was roughly uniform across donors, and that assumption may not be true. Broadly in line with IMGT annotations, most TCR beta V segments showed up in productive rearrangements about 87% or about 30% of the time in an earlier analysis of roughly 590 of the donors. In both the original and validation cohorts, the classifier was reported to diagnose cytomegalovirus status with high specificity and sensitivity. In this cohort, only TCR beta chains were sequenced, and detectable features were limited by the absence of alpha or paired-chain data. The study gave a list of about 160 TCR beta chains associated with cytomegalovirus. When HLA alleles, especially DR and DQ, strongly co-occurred, attributing TCR associations to individual alleles was difficult. Some IMGT-functional V segments, including TRBV6-2 and TRBV6-3, could not be told apart with the 87-base-pair reads, so those segments were excluded. A later analysis found that TCR association rates varied across HLA loci, with DRB1 alleles showing the most associated TCRs and HLA-C alleles the fewest. Several of the top co-occurrence clusters appeared to be linked to parvovirus B19, influenza, CMV and Epstein-Barr virus, according to a later analysis. In a later genetic analysis, a missense DCLRE1C variant was associated with V-gene and J-gene trimming of TCR beta chains, and the association was replicated in an independent cohort. In a later analysis, 15,000 to 20,000 TCR beta sequences were associated with specific HLA alleles at a false discovery rate of 0.05.

The cohort comprised fewer than 700 healthy bone marrow donors. At the time of sampling, all cohort members were nominally healthy, though unrecorded immune exposures were likely present. The donor tested CMV seropositive, placing the donor among the roughly 300 seropositive members of the cohort. Each donor provided a peripheral blood sample, and peripheral blood mononuclear cells were used for TCR beta sequencing. The Qiagen DNeasy Blood Extraction Kit was used to extract genomic DNA from the blood cell samples. The sequence was collected from a woman aged 25-40 years in good health and CMV-seropositive. The sequenced sample consisted of PBMCs. This chain is built from TRBV19 and TRBJ1-2, with no confidently assigned D gene. The CDR3 in this case is CASFREGYTF. The nucleotides are TGTGCCAGTTTCCGGGAGGGCTACACCTTC.